The 17 T cell receptor beta chains below were found in one sample sequenced in a study of shared clonotypes between healthy human individuals. The data were produced by immunoSEQ multiplex PCR, yet TCRdb's version contains in-frame clones alone and is incomplete. The sample has about 600,000 clones, about 97% seen once. Sequencing input: naive CD4+ T cells sorted from blood. Subset described: CD45RA+ positively selected. These receptors were collected from a woman younger than 45 in good health.

The table lists this clone with a count of one. The V and J genes are TRBV28 and TRBJ2-7; D is undetermined. The V gene's germline CDR1 is MDHEN and CDR2 SYDVKM. V lost 6 bases to trimming and J lost 0 bases, with 15 bases between them. The CDR3 has 15 amino acids. The CDR3 sequence: CASSQGPSPSYEQYF. As DNA, the CDR3 is TGTGCCAGCAGCCAAGGCCCATCACCCTCCTACGAGCAGTACTTC.

This sequence joins TRBV27 and TRBJ2-4; 9 bases agree with TRBD1. Losses at the gene ends were 5 bases for V and 8 bases for J; bases not matched to a gene: 4. Germline lookup yields CDR1 MNHEY and CDR2 SMNVEV (reference sequence). The CDR3 has 13 residues. The CDR3 reads CASSIRQGDIQYF. The CDR3 DNA follows: TGTGCCAGCAGTATTAGACAGGGGGACATTCAGTACTTC.

The chain uses TRBV19 and TRBJ1-5; unclear D gene. The CDR3 spans 13 residues. CDR1 and CDR2 (germline): LNHDA, SQIVND (reference sequence). Trimming took off 5 bases at V and 9 bases at J, with 14 bases between the two ends. In nucleotides, the CDR3 is TGTGCCAGTAGTCGACCGTCCGGAGGGCCCCAGCATTTT. Translating it yields CASSRPSGGPQHF.

The chain has TRBV4-2 and TRBJ2-3; D is possibly TRBD2 (5 bases). Between the trimmed V and J ends, which lost 0 bases and 8 bases, there was a span of 15 bases. The CDR3 length is 15 residues. The germline V gene encodes CDR1 LGHNA and CDR2 YNFKEQ. Here the CDR3 reads CASSQDWQELATQYF. The DNA of the CDR3 is TGTGCCAGCAGCCAAGATTGGCAGGAGCTAGCTACGCAGTATTTT.

The rearrangement uses TRBV5-1 and TRBJ1-2, with TRBD1 as a possible D gene (6 bases). CDR1 is SGHRS, CDR2 YFSETQ, per germline. The CDR3 runs to 15 residues. Deletions cut 4 bases from V and 4 bases from J, with 17 bases between. CDR3 amino acids: CASSGKNLGGYGYTF. The CDR3 DNA is TGCGCCAGCAGCGGAAAAAACTTAGGGGGCTATGGCTACACCTTC.

The chain combines TRBV5-1 with TRBJ1-3; D is unresolved. Germline CDR1 is SGHRS and CDR2 is YFSETQ. Deletions cut 5 bases from V and 4 bases from J, with 10 bases between. This CDR3 has 13 residues. The CDR3 nucleotides read TGCGCCAGCAGTCTGGGTGAAGGAAACACCATATATTTT. This gives the protein CASSLGEGNTIYF. The full variable domain, completed using reference TRBV5-1 and TRBJ1-3, is KAGVTQTPRYLIKTRGQQVTLSCSPISGHRSVSWYQQTPGQGLQFLFEYFSETQRNKGNFPGRFSGRQFSNSRSEMNVSTLELGDSALYLCASSLGEGNTIYFGEGSWLTVV.

This clone has more than one count but fewer than ten. The chain combines TRBV11-2 with TRBJ2-5, with D possibly TRBD1 on 5 matching bases. This CDR3 is built from 13 residues. The germline gives CDR1 SGHAT, CDR2 FQNNGV. With 5 bases removed from V and 2 bases from J, the gap between germline ends came to 9 bases. The CDR3 DNA reads as TGTGCCAGCAGCCCAGGGATACAAGAGACCCAGTACTTC. Its translation is CASSPGIQETQYF.

V is TRBV7-2 and J is TRBJ1-5, with 11 bases that match TRBD1. The CDR3 extends over 19 amino acids. Germline V CDR1 and CDR2: SGHTA, FQGNSA. The junction had 9 bases not matched to a gene; V was cut back by 0 bases and J by 2 bases. The DNA for the CDR3 is TGTGCCAGCAGCTTAGCGCTAGGACAGGGGGCGCGCGGCAATCAGCCCCAGCATTTT. Translating it yields CASSLALGQGARGNQPQHF.

This clone was counted only a few times. This chain links TRBV4-2 with TRBJ2-2; a possible D gene is TRBD1 (5 bases). Germline assignment: CDR1 LGHNA and CDR2 YNFKEQ. This CDR3 region has 15 residues. Trimming took 0 bases from V and 6 from J, leaving 11 bases between them. The CDR3 bases are TGTGCCAGCAGCCAAGATGGGGCTAGGGCCGGGGAGCTGTTTTTT. Its translation is CASSQDGARAGELFF.

This rearrangement joins TRBV27 to TRBJ2-1; D is possibly TRBD2 (6 bases). The CDR3 runs to 15 residues. Deletions cut 8 bases from V and 6 bases from J, with 20 bases between. The germline V gene has CDR1 MNHEY and CDR2 SMNVEV (reference sequence). The CDR3 loop is CASSWGGRGINEQFF. CDR3 nucleotide sequence: TGTGCCAGCTCATGGGGAGGACGAGGCATCAATGAGCAGTTCTTC.

This chain uses TRBV2 with TRBJ2-5; 8 positions match TRBD1. The DNA end is a closer match to TRBJ2-7, so the J assignment may be wrong. The CDR3 has 13 amino acids. CDR1 and CDR2 from the germline V gene are SNHLY and FYNNEI. CDR3 amino acids: CASSGQGSNEQYF. For the CDR3, the DNA is TGTGCCAGCAGTGGACAGGGGAGCAACGAGCAGTACTTC.

This chain joins TRBV28 and TRBJ1-5; D is perhaps TRBD1 (6 bases). In germline, CDR1 is MDHEN, CDR2 SYDVKM. Trimming cost V 5 bases and J 0 bases, with 23 bases left between them. The CDR3 extends over 19 amino acids. The CDR3 loop is CASSRSTGSLLYSNQPQHF. The CDR3 DNA follows: TGTGCCAGCAGTCGATCAACAGGGTCCCTCTTATATAGCAATCAGCCCCAGCATTTT. The whole variable domain, remainder taken from reference TRBV28 and TRBJ1-5, is DVKVTQSSRYLVKRTGEKVFLECVQDMDHENMFWYRQDPGLGLRLIYFSYDVKMKEKGDIPEGYSVSREKKERFSLILESASTNQTSMYLCASSRSTGSLLYSNQPQHFGDGTRLSIL.

The V and J genes are TRBV18 and TRBJ2-1; 7 bases are a match to TRBD2. The germline CDR1 and CDR2 sequences are KGHSH and LQKENI. CDR3 length: 15 residues. The V segment lost 3 bases and the J segment 1 base; nucleotides outside the gene matches: 3. CDR3 bases: TGTGCCAGCTCACCGCGGGAGTTGTCCTACAATGAGCAGTTCTTC. Translated, it gives CASSPRELSYNEQFF. The full variable domain, rest sourced from reference TRBV18 and TRBJ2-1, is NAGVMQNPRHLVRRRGQEARLRCSPMKGHSHVYWYRQLPEEGLKFMVYLQKENIIDESGMPKERFSAEFPKEGPSILRIQQVVRGDSAAYFCASSPRELSYNEQFFGPGTRLTVL.

This chain joins TRBV19 and TRBJ2-1; the D gene could be TRBD1 or TRBD2 (5 bases each). The CDR3 totals 12 residues. Germline values: CDR1 LNHDA, CDR2 SQIVND (reference sequence). V lost 2 bases, J lost 10 bases, and 9 bases lay in between. The DNA of the CDR3 is TGTGCCAGTAGTATAACGAGGGGAGAGCAGTTCTTC. This encodes CASSITRGEQFF.

In nucleotides, the CDR3 is TGTGCCAGCAGCTTAGTCAGGGCCTCTGGGGCCAACGTCCTGACTTTC. Its translation is CASSLVRASGANVLTF. The rearrangement uses TRBV13 and TRBJ2-6, with a tentative D call TRBD1 (5 bases). Deletions cut 1 base from V and 0 bases from J, with 7 bases between. This CDR3 region has 16 residues. Germline V gives CDR1 PRHDT, CDR2 FYEKMQ (reference sequence).

V and J are TRBV2 and TRBJ1-1; possibly TRBD1 for D (6 bases). The ends were cut back, 6 bases at V and 1 base at J, with 12 bases in the middle. From germline, CDR1 is SNHLY and CDR2 FYNNEI. The CDR3 loop spans 14 amino acids. The CDR3 loop reads CASRNPGQNTEAFF. Written as DNA, the CDR3 is TGTGCCAGCAGGAACCCGGGACAGAACACTGAAGCTTTCTTT.

This clone appeared once. This chain uses TRBV11-2 with TRBJ2-3; D unresolved. The CDR3 is 14 residues long. Trimming shortened V by 1 base and J by 14 bases, and 19 bases separated the two germline ends. Per germline, CDR1 SGHAT and CDR2 FQNNGV. CDR3 bases: TGTGCCAGCAGCTTAGCCTCCCGATCCGGTCCCGGGTATTTT. Translating it yields CASSLASRSGPGYF.